The next 11 T cell receptor beta chains were all read from a single sample in a study of cytomegalovirus exposure and HLA in healthy donors. The PCR had 60 Vbeta and 13 Jbeta primers. Measured with immunoSEQ multiplex PCR; TCRdb has only the in-frame clones, and not every one. The sample records some 240,000 clones, more than 75% being singletons. The sequencing input was PBMCs. The receptors stem from a male donor in good health and CMV-seronegative.

The genes are TRBV20-1 and TRBJ2-5; D unresolved. The CDR3 runs to 11 residues. Germline V CDR1 and CDR2: DFQATT, SNEGSKA (reference sequence). CDR3 DNA: TGCAGCTCGCGCCCGAGAAAGACCCAGTACTTC. Encoded protein: CSSRPRKTQYF.

The gene calls are TRBV19 and TRBJ1-2; 8 bases match TRBD1. This CDR3 is 13 amino acids long. Germline CDR1 and CDR2: LNHDA and SQIVND (reference sequence). After removal of 7 bases from V and 4 bases from J, the junction contained 5 bases not matched to a gene. This chain's CDR3 is CASTPDRGYGYTF. In DNA, the CDR3 is TGTGCCAGTACCCCCGACAGGGGCTATGGCTACACCTTC.

The CDR3 here is CASSYPSGSRYEQYF. In DNA form, the CDR3 reads TGTGCCAGCAGTTACCCTAGCGGGAGTCGCTACGAGCAGTACTTC. The chain is built from TRBV6-6 and TRBJ2-5; 10 positions agree with TRBD2. The J call may be faulty, since TRBJ2-7 better matches the DNA end. The CDR3 contains 15 residues. CDR1 and CDR2 from the germline V gene are MNHNY and SVGAGI (reference sequence).

V is TRBV6-4 and J is TRBJ2-2; 8 bases map to TRBD1. CDR1 and CDR2 (germline): MRHNA, SNTAGT. CDR3 length: 14 amino acids. The V and J ends lost 4 bases and 6 bases, in that order; junction bases with no gene match: 4. This chain's CDR3 is CASSVTGVAGELFF. CDR3 DNA: TGTGCCAGCAGTGTGACAGGGGTCGCCGGGGAGCTGTTTTTT.

The chain couples TRBV6-5 to TRBJ1-6; 10 nucleotides match TRBD1. J lost 5 bases, V lost 6 bases, and 4 bases had no gene match. Looked up from germline, CDR1 is MNHEY and CDR2 is SVGAGI. The CDR3 loop spans 15 amino acids. CDR3 DNA sequence: TGTGCCAGCAGGCGGACAGGGGGGAATAATTCACCCCTCCACTTT. It yields the protein CASRRTGGNNSPLHF.

J is TRBJ1-1 and V is TRBV28; a weak D match, TRBD1 (6 bases). Trimming removed 5 bases from V and 6 bases from J, with 16 bases in between. CDR1 MDHEN and CDR2 SYDVKM come from the germline V gene. The CDR3 length is 14 residues. The CDR3 DNA follows: TGTGCCAGCAGTCCTACAGGGAGGGGGGCTGAAGCTTTCTTT. Translating gives CASSPTGRGAEAFF.

V is TRBV5-1 and J is TRBJ2-5, with 11 bases fitting TRBD2. This CDR3 is built from 17 residues. CDR1 and CDR2 from the germline V gene are SGHRS and YFSETQ. J lost 1 base, V lost 3 bases, and 8 bases had no gene match. The CDR3 here is CASSSRGSGRAQETQYF. The CDR3 nucleotides are TGCGCCAGCAGCTCAAGGGGTAGCGGGAGGGCCCAAGAGACCCAGTACTTC.

This chain joins TRBV9 and TRBJ2-5; 8 bases are a match to TRBD2. From germline, CDR1 is SGDLS and CDR2 YYNGEE. Trimming removed 1 base from V and 2 bases from J; junction bases left unmatched: 7. The CDR3 has 16 amino acids. In DNA form, the CDR3 reads TGTGCCAGCAGCGTATCCAGTAGCGGGGTTCAAGAGACCCAGTACTTC. This sequence encodes CASSVSSSGVQETQYF. Variable domain in full (rest from reference TRBV9 and TRBJ2-5): DSGVTQTPKHLITATGQRVTLRCSPRSGDLSVYWYQQSLDQGLQFLIQYYNGEERAKGNILERFSAQQFPDLHSELNLSSLELGDSALYFCASSVSSSGVQETQYFGPGTRLLVL.

The chain couples TRBV19 to TRBJ1-4; 8 positions match TRBD1. V gave up 5 bases and J gave up 5 bases; unmatched junction bases: 4. The CDR3 is made up of 14 amino acids. The germline V gene has CDR1 LNHDA and CDR2 SQIVND (reference sequence). The CDR3 bases are TGTGCCAGTAGTCCCCGGACAGGGAATGAAAAACTGTTTTTT. Its translation is CASSPRTGNEKLFF.

The chain recombines TRBV11-2 with TRBJ1-2, with 7 bases aligning to TRBD1. The CDR3 has 13 amino acids. J gave up 2 bases and V 8 bases, and 5 bases lay outside the gene matches. CDR1 SGHAT and CDR2 FQNNGV come from the germline V gene. The DNA of the CDR3 is TGTGCCAGCCCGGGACAGAGAAACTATGGCTACACCTTC. It yields the protein CASPGQRNYGYTF.

This chain connects TRBV18 to TRBJ2-3; TRBD2 matches at 12 bases. V trimming: 5 bases; J trimming: 2 bases; junction bases outside the gene matches: 5. Germline V gene data show CDR1 as KGHSH and CDR2 as LQKENI. This CDR3 comprises 16 residues. This CDR3 reads CASSKLAGGYTDTQYF. The CDR3 DNA is TGTGCCAGCTCAAAACTAGCGGGAGGATACACAGATACGCAGTATTTT.